The next 24 T cell receptor beta chains were all read from a single sample in a study of radiotherapy plus CTLA-4 blockade in lung cancer. Using immunoSEQ multiplex PCR, the repertoire was profiled, and TCRdb retains in-frame clones only, with some absent. Found here are around 20,000 clones, approximately 85% of them singletons; the top ten hold around 24%. The starting material was peripheral blood, obtained from a patient treated with radiotherapy plus ipilimumab. The receptors were sampled from a human donor with non-small cell lung cancer whose response to radiotherapy plus ipilimumab could not be evaluated.

This clone showed up just once. The J gene is TRBJ2-2, the V gene TRBV9; a possible D gene is TRBD2 (6 bases). Per the germline V gene, CDR1 is SGDLS and CDR2 is YYNGEE. The CDR3 totals 14 residues. Trimming removed 1 base at V and 7 bases at J, with 11 bases between. CDR3 nucleotides: TGTGCCAGCAGCGTAACTAGCTTTAACGGGGAGCTGTTTTTT. Amino acids: CASSVTSFNGELFF.

V gene TRBV6-1 combines with J gene TRBJ1-3; the D is unclear. Germline CDR1 MNHNS, CDR2 SASEGT. The CDR3 loop spans 14 amino acids. Trimming removed 4 bases from V and 4 bases from J, with 11 bases in between. The CDR3 DNA reads as TGTGCCAGCAGTGTTGGAGGGAGCGGAAACACCATATATTTT. It codes for CASSVGGSGNTIYF.

V gene TRBV7-2 combines with J gene TRBJ2-3; 8 positions match TRBD2. Germline V gives CDR1 SGHTA, CDR2 FQGNSA. The length of the CDR3 is 17 residues. The trim removed 6 bases at V and 1 base at J, leaving 12 bases unmatched. CDR3 DNA: TGTGCCAGCAGGGGAGGGCGCGGGGGGACGGGCACAGATACGCAGTATTTT. Translated, it gives CASRGGRGGTGTDTQYF.

The chain has TRBV10-2 and TRBJ1-3; possibly TRBD1 for D (5 bases). Trimming cost V 2 bases and J 5 bases, with 10 bases left between them. CDR3 length equals 14 residues. Looked up from germline, CDR1 is WSHSY and CDR2 is SAAADI. CDR3 amino acids: CASSEPGDRNTIYF. The CDR3 nucleotides read TGCGCCAGCAGTGAGCCGGGGGACCGAAACACCATATATTTT.

V and J are TRBV10-2 and TRBJ2-7, with 10 nucleotides matching TRBD1. CDR1 is WSHSY, CDR2 SAAADI, per germline. The CDR3 sequence is 13 residues long. V was clipped by 6 bases and J by 5 bases; unmatched bases: 4. The CDR3 protein is CASRGTGVNEQYF. The CDR3 DNA reads as TGCGCCAGCAGGGGGACAGGGGTTAACGAGCAGTACTTC.

This chain connects TRBV5-1 to TRBJ2-5, with 7 bases fitting TRBD2. The CDR3 totals 16 residues. CDR1 and CDR2 (germline): SGHRS, YFSETQ. The V gene end was trimmed by 4 bases and the J gene end by 4 bases; junction bases not matched to a gene: 13. The DNA for the CDR3 is TGCGCCAGCAGCGACCCCGGGACTATAAACGGAGAGACCCAGTACTTC. Its translation: CASSDPGTINGETQYF.

This clone occurred a few times. The gene calls are TRBV5-6 and TRBJ1-5; the D is unclear. The CDR3 sequence is 14 residues long. Germline V gene sequence: CDR1 SGHDT, CDR2 YYEEEE. V was pared by 1 base and J by 7 bases, with 12 bases between. CDR3 loop: CASSLRVGRQPQHF. CDR3 coding DNA: TGTGCCAGCAGCTTGAGGGTCGGGAGACAGCCCCAGCATTTT.

This clone was detected only once. This chain joins TRBV5-1 and TRBJ1-2; TRBD1 is a possible D gene (6 bases). Trimming left V 4 bases short and J 6 bases short, with 10 bases between. This CDR3 is 12 amino acids long. CDR1 is SGHRS, CDR2 YFSETQ, per germline. CDR3 bases: TGCGCCAGCAGCAAAAACAGGGATGGCTACACCTTC. This codes for CASSKNRDGYTF.

The chain couples TRBV7-9 to TRBJ2-1; 8 positions agree with TRBD2. V gave up 11 bases and J gave up 0 bases; unmatched junction bases: 12. This CDR3 is 16 amino acids long. Germline CDR1 SEHNR, CDR2 FQNEAQ (reference sequence). CDR3 amino acids: CAGGSGGPSSYNEQFF. The DNA for the CDR3 is TGTGCCGGGGGCAGCGGGGGCCCTAGCTCCTACAATGAGCAGTTCTTC. The full variable domain, rest sourced from reference TRBV7-9 and TRBJ2-1, is DTGVSQNPRHKITKRGQNVTFRCDPISEHNRLYWYRQTLGQGPEFLTYFQNEAQLEKSRLLSDRFSAERPKGSFSTLEIQRTEQGDSAMYLCAGGSGGPSSYNEQFFGPGTRLTVL.

The rearrangement uses TRBV6-5 and TRBJ1-2; no clear D. The germline V gene encodes CDR1 MNHEY and CDR2 SVGAGI. The V end lost 2 bases, the J end lost 4 bases, and 11 bases lay between the germline ends. The CDR3 has 14 residues. This chain's CDR3 is CASSYGGQAYGYTF. In nucleotides, the CDR3 is TGTGCCAGCAGTTACGGTGGGCAGGCCTATGGCTACACCTTC.

V gene TRBV28 combines with J gene TRBJ2-3; 7 nucleotides match TRBD1. The ends lost 6 bases at V and 4 bases at J; junction bases unmatched: 7. Germline V gives CDR1 MDHEN, CDR2 SYDVKM. This CDR3 region has 14 residues. The CDR3, as DNA: TGTGCCAGCAGCCCACAGGGGCCCGCAGATACGCAGTATTTT. Amino acids: CASSPQGPADTQYF.

The chain uses TRBV19 and TRBJ2-6; TRBD1 matches at 7 bases. CDR1 is LNHDA, CDR2 SQIVND, per germline (reference sequence). J gave up 0 bases and V 4 bases, and 3 bases lay outside the gene matches. The CDR3 has 16 amino acids. The CDR3, as DNA: TGTGCCAGTAGTACCGGGACAGTCTCTGGGGCCAACGTCCTGACTTTC. Translated, it gives CASSTGTVSGANVLTF.

The chain is built from TRBV28 and TRBJ2-5, with a possible D match to TRBD2 (7 bases). The germline V gene has CDR1 MDHEN and CDR2 SYDVKM. The CDR3 is 16 amino acids. Trimming stripped 3 bases from V and 0 bases from J, with 14 bases between. DNA for the CDR3: TGTGCCAGCAGTTTCCGCCTCGGGGGGCACCAAGAGACCCAGTACTTC. Amino acids: CASSFRLGGHQETQYF.

This clone was seen only a few times. V gene TRBV6-5 combines with J gene TRBJ1-2; D remains ambiguous. The CDR3 consists of 11 residues. Germline V gene lookup returns CDR1 MNHEY and CDR2 SVGAGI. The ends were cut back, 4 bases at V and 5 bases at J, with 5 bases in the middle. The CDR3 here is CASSSSYGYTF. The CDR3 nucleotides are TGTGCCAGCAGTTCTTCTTATGGCTACACCTTC.

The genes are TRBV5-6 and TRBJ1-5; possibly TRBD1 for D (6 bases). The CDR3 contains 15 residues. CDR1 is SGHDT, CDR2 YYEEEE, per germline. V lost 1 base and J lost 4, with 12 bases in between. Here the CDR3 reads CASSLRTAGNQPQHF. For the CDR3, the DNA is TGTGCCAGCAGCTTGCGGACAGCTGGGAATCAGCCCCAGCATTTT.

V usage is TRBV21-1 and J usage is TRBJ2-7; the table assigns TRBD1, which was not confirmed against the DNA. TRBV21-1 is marked as a pseudogene. The CDR3 consists of 15 residues. The CDR3 DNA sequence: TGTGCCAGCAGCAAAGCCACTCGGCAGGGCGAGAGGCAGTACTTC. Translated, it gives CASSKATRQGERQYF.

The V gene is TRBV2, the J gene TRBJ2-3; D is uncertain. Germline V lookup: CDR1 SNHLY, CDR2 FYNNEI. The CDR3 runs to 13 residues. Deletions cut 3 bases from V and 1 base from J, with 5 bases between. The CDR3 DNA reads as TGTGCCAGCAGTGACCCGGGCACAGATACGCAGTATTTT. It specifies CASSDPGTDTQYF.

The chain couples TRBV11-2 to TRBJ2-2, with D tentatively TRBD1 (6 bases). V lost 3 bases and J 0 bases, leaving 8 bases between the germline ends. The CDR3 loop spans 15 amino acids. From germline, CDR1 is SGHAT and CDR2 FQNNGV. The CDR3 DNA reads TGTGCCAGCAGCTTGGGGACAACGAACACCGGGGAGCTGTTTTTT. Residues: CASSLGTTNTGELFF.

The gene calls are TRBV7-2 and TRBJ1-6; D uncertain. The CDR3 covers 16 residues. CDR1 is SGHTA, CDR2 FQGNSA, per germline. V gave up 3 bases and J gave up 0 bases, with 9 bases separating them. This CDR3 reads CASSFGGSSYNSPLHF. CDR3 bases: TGTGCCAGCAGCTTCGGCGGGAGCTCCTATAATTCACCCCTCCACTTT.

The rearrangement uses TRBV14 and TRBJ2-5; D is unresolved. Trimming took off 2 bases at V and 5 bases at J, with 9 bases between the two ends. Germline V gene sequence: CDR1 SGHDN, CDR2 FVKESK. The CDR3 is made up of 13 amino acids. The CDR3 is CASSQLQKETQYF. The CDR3 DNA reads as TGTGCCAGCAGCCAACTGCAGAAGGAGACCCAGTACTTC. Supplemented by reference TRBV14 and TRBJ2-5, the full variable domain reads EAGVTQFPSHSVIEKGQTVTLRCDPISGHDNLYWYRRVMGKEIKFLLHFVKESKQDESGMPNNRFLAERTGGTYSTLKVQPAELEDSGVYFCASSQLQKETQYFGPGTRLLVL.

The chain combines TRBV20-1 with TRBJ1-1, with D unclear. Germline-derived CDR1 and CDR2 are DFQATT and SNEGSKA (reference sequence). The length of the CDR3 is 11 residues. The V gene lost 0 bases and the J gene lost 11 bases, with 10 bases spanning the gap. The DNA for the CDR3 is TGCAGTGCTAGAGAGGTCCCACGGGCTTTCTTT. It specifies CSAREVPRAFF.

Concerning this clone: One junction end disagrees with the germline gene, perhaps due to a read error. The genes are TRBV19 and TRBJ1-2; D gene unclear. The CDR3 runs 13 residues. CDR1 LNHDA and CDR2 SQIVND come from the germline V gene (reference sequence). The CDR3 loop reads CASSISRNYGYTF. The CDR3 bases are TGTGCCAGCAGTATATCTCGGAACTATGGCTACACCTTC.

The chain has TRBV4-3 and TRBJ2-1; maybe TRBD2 (6 bases). The CDR3 extends over 18 amino acids. Trimming removed 4 bases from V and 0 bases from J, with 19 bases in between. Germline V gives CDR1 LGHNA, CDR2 YSLEER. CDR3 amino acids: CASSRSWEVGSSYNEQFF. The CDR3 nucleotides read TGCGCCAGCAGCCGGTCTTGGGAGGTCGGCAGCTCCTACAATGAGCAGTTCTTC.

The genes are TRBV4-2 and TRBJ2-5; TRBD2 aligns across 13 bases. CDR1 LGHNA and CDR2 YNFKEQ come from the germline V gene. V lost 4 bases, J lost 4 bases, and 6 bases stayed unmatched. CDR3 length: 16 residues. The CDR3 DNA sequence: TGTGCCAGCAGCCTTCAGACTAGCGGGGGGTCAGAGACCCAGTACTTC. Its protein product is CASSLQTSGGSETQYF.